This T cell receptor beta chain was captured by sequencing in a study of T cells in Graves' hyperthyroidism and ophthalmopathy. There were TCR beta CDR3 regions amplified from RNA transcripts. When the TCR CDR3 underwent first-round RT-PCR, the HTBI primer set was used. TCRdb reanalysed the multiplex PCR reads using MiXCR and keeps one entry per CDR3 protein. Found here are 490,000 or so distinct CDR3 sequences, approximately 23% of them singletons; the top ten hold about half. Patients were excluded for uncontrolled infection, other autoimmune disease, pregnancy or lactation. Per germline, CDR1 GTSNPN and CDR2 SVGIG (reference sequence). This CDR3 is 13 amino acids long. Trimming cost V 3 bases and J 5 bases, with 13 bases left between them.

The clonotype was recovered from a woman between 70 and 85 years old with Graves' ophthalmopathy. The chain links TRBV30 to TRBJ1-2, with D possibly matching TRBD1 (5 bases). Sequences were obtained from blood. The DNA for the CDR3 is TGTGCCTGGAGCTTTGGCGGGGGATATGGCTACACCTTC. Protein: CAWSFGGGYGYTF.